Sequencing of this T cell receptor (beta chain) was carried out in a study of response to subunit inactivated influenza vaccine. TCRdb called the RT-PCR reads again in MiXCR, with one record for every CDR3 protein. The data hold under 550,000 distinct CDR3 sequences, with about 7.6% observed a single time. The CDR3 runs 14 residues. The V gene's germline CDR1 is LGHNA and CDR2 YSLEER. Trimming shortened V by 0 bases and J by 3 bases, and 9 bases separated the two germline ends. Study-wide results and limits: T cells newly recruited by each seasonal influenza vaccination are few, the authors suggested.

This clonotype was recorded many times. Its antigen is not known. This sequence originates from a man aged 45 to 70 who received an inactivated influenza vaccine. The chain couples TRBV4-3 to TRBJ2-7; D unresolved. Material: PBMCs from blood, obtained less than 30 months after vaccination. Written as DNA, the CDR3 is TGCGCCAGCAGCCAAGATGTAAGCTACTACGAGCAGTACTTC. Encoded protein: CASSQDVSYYEQYF.